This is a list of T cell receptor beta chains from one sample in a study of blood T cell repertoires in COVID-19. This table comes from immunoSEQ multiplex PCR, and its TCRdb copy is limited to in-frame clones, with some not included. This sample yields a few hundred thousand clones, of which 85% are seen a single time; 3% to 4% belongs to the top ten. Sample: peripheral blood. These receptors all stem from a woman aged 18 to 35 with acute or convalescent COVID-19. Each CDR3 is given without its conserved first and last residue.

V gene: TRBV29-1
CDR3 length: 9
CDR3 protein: SVRGREGYT

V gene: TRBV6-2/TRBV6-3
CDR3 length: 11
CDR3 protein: ASSFRGNQPQH

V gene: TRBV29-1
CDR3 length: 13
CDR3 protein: SADPTGEAAYGYT

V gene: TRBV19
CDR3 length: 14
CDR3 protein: ASSRGQPYSNQPQH

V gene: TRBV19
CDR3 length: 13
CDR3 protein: ASSIVLTSGYEQY

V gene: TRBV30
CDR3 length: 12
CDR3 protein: ATAGSGNTGELF

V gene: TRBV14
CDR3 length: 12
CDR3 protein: ASSPKGQFDEQF

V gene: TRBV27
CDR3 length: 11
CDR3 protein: ASKGQPNQPQH

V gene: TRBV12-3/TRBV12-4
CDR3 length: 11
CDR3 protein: ASSMHRDYGYT

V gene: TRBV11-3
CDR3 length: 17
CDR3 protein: ASTRTGGGPHAGEETQY

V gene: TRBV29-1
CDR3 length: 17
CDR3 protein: SVVTRDRAGGSSYNEQF

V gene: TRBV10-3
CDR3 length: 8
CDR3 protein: ANRTGRKY

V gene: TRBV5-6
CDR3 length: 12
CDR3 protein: ASSLDRVSTEAF

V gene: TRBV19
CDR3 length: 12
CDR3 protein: ASSISGGEGEQF

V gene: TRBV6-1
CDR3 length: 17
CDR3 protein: ASSEALLRDSESGSPLH

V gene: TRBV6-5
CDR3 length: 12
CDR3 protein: ASRRRQVSYEQY

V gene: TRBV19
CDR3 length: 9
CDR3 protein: ALRSGNTIY

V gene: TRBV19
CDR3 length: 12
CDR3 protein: ASTTTLERTEAF

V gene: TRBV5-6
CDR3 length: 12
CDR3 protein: ASSLGTVNQPQH

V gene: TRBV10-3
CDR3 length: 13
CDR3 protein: AIGPRGGLTDTQY

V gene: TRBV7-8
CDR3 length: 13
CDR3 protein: ASSLNRGHDTEAF

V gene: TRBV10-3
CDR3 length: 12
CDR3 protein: AISESWTQETQY

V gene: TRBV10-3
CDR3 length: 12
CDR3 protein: AISEPGGGQPQH

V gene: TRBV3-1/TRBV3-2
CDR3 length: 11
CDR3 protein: ASSPGGAGEQF

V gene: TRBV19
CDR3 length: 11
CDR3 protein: ASRGSLNEKLF

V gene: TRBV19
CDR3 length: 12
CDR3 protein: ASSMWTGNSPLH

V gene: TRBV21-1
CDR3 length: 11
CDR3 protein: ASSKWREQPQH

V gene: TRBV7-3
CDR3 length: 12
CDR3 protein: ASSLSGGAETQY

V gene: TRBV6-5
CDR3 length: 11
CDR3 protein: ASSRGNNSPLH

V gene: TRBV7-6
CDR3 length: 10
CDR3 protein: ASSSLQETQY

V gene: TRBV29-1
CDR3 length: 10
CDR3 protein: SVFSGLLRYT

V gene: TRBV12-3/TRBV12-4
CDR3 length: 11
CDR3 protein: ASRREGVGPQY

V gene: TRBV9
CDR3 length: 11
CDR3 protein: ASSVGTGNEAF

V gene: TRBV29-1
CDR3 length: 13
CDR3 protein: SVGKGQGSSYGYT

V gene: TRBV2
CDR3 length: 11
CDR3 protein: ASIREEGNTIY

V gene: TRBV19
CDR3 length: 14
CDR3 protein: ASSMGLAGAQETQY

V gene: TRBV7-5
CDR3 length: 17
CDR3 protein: ARSLLGQQTIKLTDTQY

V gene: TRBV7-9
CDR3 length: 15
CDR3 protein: ASSLDLAGGRTDTQY

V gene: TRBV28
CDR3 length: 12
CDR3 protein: ASSRDNRFYGYT

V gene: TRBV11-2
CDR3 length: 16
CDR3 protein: ASSLEFPPGSGANVLT

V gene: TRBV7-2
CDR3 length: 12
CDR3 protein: ASTKSGRVREQY

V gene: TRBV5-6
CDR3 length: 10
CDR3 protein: ASSWTGFLGT

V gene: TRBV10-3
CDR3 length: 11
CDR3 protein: AISPTGGEKLF

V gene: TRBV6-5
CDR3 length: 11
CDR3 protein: ASSYAGRTEAF

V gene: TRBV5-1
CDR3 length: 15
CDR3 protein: ASSFGGDKLAKNIQY

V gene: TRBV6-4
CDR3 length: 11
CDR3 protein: ASSQQGGQPQH

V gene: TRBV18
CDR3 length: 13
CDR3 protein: ASSISSSGSYEQY

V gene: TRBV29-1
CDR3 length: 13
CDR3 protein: SVEGLGGTGYGYT

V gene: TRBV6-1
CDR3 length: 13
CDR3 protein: ASSEWDTENYGYT

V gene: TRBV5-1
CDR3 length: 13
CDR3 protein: ASSLGAGYDNEQF

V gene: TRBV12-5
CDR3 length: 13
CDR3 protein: ASGLDRDSYNEQF

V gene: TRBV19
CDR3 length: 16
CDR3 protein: ASSPRQDEIYIDSPLH

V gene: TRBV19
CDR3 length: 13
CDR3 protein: ASSPFRGARGEQF

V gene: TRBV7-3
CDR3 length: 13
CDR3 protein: ASSVGVAGYNEQF

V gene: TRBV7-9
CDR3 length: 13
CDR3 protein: ASSPPGQARTEAF

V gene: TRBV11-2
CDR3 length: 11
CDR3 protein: ASSLTGRQPQH

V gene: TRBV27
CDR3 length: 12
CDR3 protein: ASSSPTGFEGYT

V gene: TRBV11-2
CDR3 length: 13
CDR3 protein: ASSLDRAGIYEQY